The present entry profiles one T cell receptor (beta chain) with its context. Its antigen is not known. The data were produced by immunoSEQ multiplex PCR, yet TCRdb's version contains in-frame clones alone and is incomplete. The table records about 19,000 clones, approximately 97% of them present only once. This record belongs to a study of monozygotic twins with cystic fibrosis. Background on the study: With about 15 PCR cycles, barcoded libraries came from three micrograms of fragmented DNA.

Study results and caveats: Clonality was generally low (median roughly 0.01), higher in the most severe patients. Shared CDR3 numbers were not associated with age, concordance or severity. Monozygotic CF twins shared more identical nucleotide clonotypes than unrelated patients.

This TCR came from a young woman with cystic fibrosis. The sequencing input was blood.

CDR3 coding DNA: TGTGCTACCAAATATCCAGGGTACACTGAAGCTTTCTTT. Amino acids: CATKYPGYTEAFF. The chain recombines TRBV28 with TRBJ1-1; D possibly corresponds to TRBD1 (5 bases). Germline CDR1 is MDHEN and CDR2 is SYDVKM. The CDR3 totals 13 residues.